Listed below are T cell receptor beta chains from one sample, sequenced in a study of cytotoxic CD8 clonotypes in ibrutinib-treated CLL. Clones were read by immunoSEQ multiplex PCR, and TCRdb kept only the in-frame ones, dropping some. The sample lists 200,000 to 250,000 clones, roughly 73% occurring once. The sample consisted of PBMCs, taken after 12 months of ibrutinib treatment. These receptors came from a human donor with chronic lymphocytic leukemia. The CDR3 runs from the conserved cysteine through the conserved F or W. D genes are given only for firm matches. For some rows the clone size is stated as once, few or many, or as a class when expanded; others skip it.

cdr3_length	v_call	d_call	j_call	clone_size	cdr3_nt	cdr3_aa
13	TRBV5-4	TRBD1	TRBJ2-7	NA	TGTGCCAGCAGCTTGACAGGGGGGAACGAGCAGTACTTC	CASSLTGGNEQYF
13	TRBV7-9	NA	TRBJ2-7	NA	TGTGCCAGCAGCTCCCGGCCCCTAGGCGAGCAGTACTTC	CASSSRPLGEQYF
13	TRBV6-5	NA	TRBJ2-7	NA	TGTGCCAGCAGTTACAGGGGGTCCTACGAGCAGTACTTC	CASSYRGSYEQYF
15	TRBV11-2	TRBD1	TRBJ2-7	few	TGTGCCAGCAGCGGAAACAGGGGAAAGGCCTACGAGCAGTACTTC	CASSGNRGKAYEQYF
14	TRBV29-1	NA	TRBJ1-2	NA	TGCAGCGTTGAATCTTGGGACACAAACTATGGCTACACCTTC	CSVESWDTNYGYTF
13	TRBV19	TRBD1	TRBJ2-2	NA	TGTGCCAGCCAGGACAGGTCCGCCGGGGAGCTGTTTTTT	CASQDRSAGELFF
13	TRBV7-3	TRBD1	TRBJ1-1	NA	TGTGCCAGCAGCGCGACAGGGGGCACTGAAGCTTTCTTT	CASSATGGTEAFF
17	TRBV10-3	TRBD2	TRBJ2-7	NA	TGTGCCATCAGTGCTACGACAATACTAGCGGGGGGTAACGAGCAGTACTTC	CAISATTILAGGNEQYF
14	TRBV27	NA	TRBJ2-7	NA	TGTGCCAGCAGTTTAACGGGACCCGCCTACGAGCAGTACTTC	CASSLTGPAYEQYF
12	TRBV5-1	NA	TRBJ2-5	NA	TGCGCCAGCAGCTTGGGGCGAGAGACCCAGTACTTC	CASSLGRETQYF
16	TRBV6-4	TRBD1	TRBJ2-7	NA	TGTGCCAGCCTCATTTATTCCTCTCGGACAGGGGACGAGCAGTACTTC	CASLIYSSRTGDEQYF